The 18 T cell receptor beta chains reported below all come from one sample, sequenced in a study of T cells after yellow fever vaccination. A single record per CDR3 protein comes from TCRdb applying MiXCR to the 5' RACE reads. Of over 150,000 distinct CDR3 sequences in the sample, approximately 6.2% were seen once. The source material was CD4+ T cells sorted from PBMCs, sampled on the day of the first yellow fever vaccination. The receptor source for this set is a man between 18 and 35 years old who received the YFV17D yellow fever vaccine.

This clonotype occurred a few times. The chain uses TRBV5-1 and TRBJ2-2; 8 nucleotides align to TRBD1. The CDR3 extends over 15 amino acids. Germline CDR1 SGHRS, CDR2 YFSETQ. The ends lost 4 bases at V and 7 bases at J; junction bases unmatched: 9. The CDR3 DNA reads TGCGCCAGCAGCCAAACAGGGGGTAGAATCGGGGAGCTGTTTTTT. Its protein product is CASSQTGGRIGELFF.

J is TRBJ1-6 and V is TRBV7-2, with no clear D. V lost 3 bases to trimming and J lost 7 bases, with 10 bases between them. Looked up from germline, CDR1 is SGHTA and CDR2 is FQGNSA. This CDR3 is built from 14 residues. This CDR3 reads CASSFGFGNSPLHF. The CDR3 DNA follows: TGTGCCAGCAGCTTCGGGTTCGGGAATTCACCCCTCCACTTT.

The V call is TRBV5-1, the J call TRBJ2-2, with 9 bases fitting TRBD1. Trimming removed 7 bases from V and 1 base from J; junction bases left unmatched: 2. This CDR3 is built from 14 residues. Germline CDR1 reads SGHRS; CDR2 reads YFSETQ. This CDR3 reads CASWTGENTGELFF. In DNA, the CDR3 is TGCGCCAGCTGGACAGGGGAGAACACCGGGGAGCTGTTTTTT. Filled out from reference TRBV5-1 and TRBJ2-2, the complete variable domain reads KAGVTQTPRYLIKTRGQQVTLSCSPISGHRSVSWYQQTPGQGLQFLFEYFSETQRNKGNFPGRFSGRQFSNSRSEMNVSTLELGDSALYLCASWTGENTGELFFGEGSRLTVL.

This clonotype was seen repeatedly, ten times or more. The V and J genes are TRBV12-3 or TRBV12-4 and TRBJ2-2, with 11 bases fitting TRBD2. The CDR3 runs to 16 residues. V gave up 6 bases and J gave up 4 bases; unmatched junction bases: 7. The CDR3 here is CASRISGGAGTGELFF. CDR3 coding DNA: TGTGCCAGCAGGATTAGCGGGGGGGCCGGCACCGGGGAGCTGTTTTTT.

This clonotype was seen ten or more times. The chain links TRBV5-4 to TRBJ1-4; D gene unclear. This CDR3 spans 15 amino acids. CDR1 SGHNT and CDR2 YYREEE come from the germline V gene (reference sequence). Between the trimmed V and J ends, which lost 0 bases and 5 bases, there was a span of 11 bases. The CDR3 region is CASSLDNGRNEKLFF. The CDR3 region has the DNA TGTGCCAGCAGCTTGGATAACGGCCGAAATGAAAAACTGTTTTTT.

Ten or more counts support this clonotype. The V gene is TRBV9, the J gene TRBJ2-5; tentatively, D is TRBD1 (6 bases). The CDR3 covers 14 residues. In germline, CDR1 is SGDLS, CDR2 YYNGEE. V was shortened by 2 bases and J by 2 bases, with 10 bases between the two germline ends. In DNA, the CDR3 is TGTGCCAGCAGCGTGGCAGGGGTTCAAGAGACCCAGTACTTC. This gives the protein CASSVAGVQETQYF.

The chain recombines TRBV7-2 with TRBJ2-1; D gene unclear. Per the germline V gene, CDR1 is SGHTA and CDR2 is FQGNSA. This CDR3 has 12 residues. Trimming cost V 5 bases and J 8 bases, with 10 bases left between them. The CDR3 nucleotides are TGTGCCAGCAGCGGTCGGTTCGATGAGCAGTTCTTC. Its protein is CASSGRFDEQFF. Drawing the rest from reference TRBV7-2 and TRBJ2-1, the complete variable domain is GAGVSQSPSNKVTEKGKDVELRCDPISGHTALYWYRQSLGQGLEFLIYFQGNSAPDKSGLPSDRFSAERTGGSVSTLTIQRTQQEDSAVYLCASSGRFDEQFFGPGTRLTVL.

This clonotype was detected ten times or more. The rearrangement links TRBV6-2 or TRBV6-3 to TRBJ2-7; D perhaps matches TRBD1 (5 bases). V was pared by 4 bases and J by 4 bases, with 11 bases between. Germline CDR1 MNHEY, CDR2 SVGEGT. The CDR3 sequence is 13 residues long. The CDR3 nucleotides read TGTGCCAGCAGTTCTCGTCAGGGATACGAGCAGTACTTC. Residues: CASSSRQGYEQYF.

CDR3 DNA sequence: TGTGCCAGCAGCGACAGGGGCCCTTACAATGAGCAGTTCTTC. Amino acid sequence: CASSDRGPYNEQFF. This chain uses TRBV7-3 with TRBJ2-1; 8 nucleotides match TRBD1. V gave up 5 bases and J gave up 4 bases; unmatched junction bases: 4. The CDR3 totals 14 residues. Germline-derived CDR1 and CDR2 are SGHTA and FQGTGA. Based on the CDR3 plus reference TRBV7-3 and TRBJ2-1, the full variable domain is GAGVSQTPSNKVTEKGKYVELRCDPISGHTALYWYRQSLGQGPEFLIYFQGTGAADDSGLPNDRFFAVRPEGSVSTLKIQRTERGDSAVYLCASSDRGPYNEQFFGPGTRLTVL.

This clonotype was seen only a few times. This rearrangement joins TRBV12-3 or TRBV12-4 to TRBJ2-3; D may be TRBD1 or TRBD2 (5 bases each). This CDR3 comprises 13 residues. The ends were cut back, 5 bases at V and 4 bases at J, with 10 bases in the middle. The CDR3 reads CASSRGYADTQYF. The CDR3 nucleotides are TGTGCCAGCAGTCGGGGCTATGCAGATACGCAGTATTTT.

This clonotype was recorded many times. The chain is built from TRBV12-3 or TRBV12-4 and TRBJ1-1; D perhaps matches TRBD1 (5 bases). Deletions cut 5 bases from V and 0 bases from J, with 13 bases between. The CDR3 length is 15 residues. The CDR3 DNA reads TGTGCCAGCAGTCAAGGGGTACAGCTGAACACTGAAGCTTTCTTT. Its protein is CASSQGVQLNTEAFF.

Only a few counts were recorded for this clonotype. V and J are TRBV9 and TRBJ1-6, with a tentative D call TRBD1 (5 bases). The CDR3 is made up of 14 amino acids. Trimming removed 0 bases from V and 6 bases from J, with 7 bases in between. Germline V gene lookup returns CDR1 SGDLS and CDR2 YYNGEE. This CDR3 is CASSVAGVNSPLHF. CDR3 coding DNA: TGTGCCAGCAGCGTAGCGGGGGTTAATTCACCCCTCCACTTT.

V usage is TRBV18 and J usage is TRBJ2-3; 8 bases are a match to TRBD1. J lost 4 bases, V lost 5 bases, and 8 bases had no gene match. Germline lookup yields CDR1 KGHSH and CDR2 LQKENI. The CDR3 has 15 residues. In nucleotides, the CDR3 is TGTGCCAGCTCAGATGACAGGGGATCGGCAGATACGCAGTATTTT. Encoded protein: CASSDDRGSADTQYF.

V is TRBV5-1 and J is TRBJ2-7; TRBD1 matches at 7 bases. The ends lost 0 bases at V and 0 bases at J; junction bases unmatched: 3. CDR1 is SGHRS, CDR2 YFSETQ, per germline. The CDR3 has 15 amino acids. The CDR3 sequence: CASSLGDSHSYEQYF. The CDR3 coding sequence is TGCGCCAGCAGCTTGGGGGACAGCCACTCCTACGAGCAGTACTTC.

The V gene is TRBV9, the J gene TRBJ1-3; TRBD1 matches 7 bases. With V trimmed by 2 bases and J by 0 bases, 2 bases remained unmatched. Germline values: CDR1 SGDLS, CDR2 YYNGEE. The CDR3 is made up of 15 amino acids. The CDR3 loop reads CASSVWDSSGNTIYF. The CDR3 bases are TGTGCCAGCAGCGTTTGGGACAGCTCTGGAAACACCATATATTTT. The whole variable domain, filled in from reference TRBV9 and TRBJ1-3, reads DSGVTQTPKHLITATGQRVTLRCSPRSGDLSVYWYQQSLDQGLQFLIQYYNGEERAKGNILERFSAQQFPDLHSELNLSSLELGDSALYFCASSVWDSSGNTIYFGEGSWLTVV.

This clonotype was counted once. A much larger clone is a single base away; this may be a read error. The chain has TRBV12-3 or TRBV12-4 and TRBJ2-5; TRBD2 agrees at 11 bases. The V and J ends lost 5 bases and 5 bases, in that order; junction bases with no gene match: 10. The CDR3 runs 16 residues. The DNA of the CDR3 is TGTGCCAGCAGTCCTGGACTAGCGGGCTTCCACGAGACCCAGTACTTC. Translating it yields CASSPGLAGFHETQYF.

There are a few counts of this clonotype. V and J are TRBV6-5 and TRBJ2-7, with a weak D call TRBD1 (5 bases). V lost 0 bases and J 2 bases, leaving 11 bases between the germline ends. Germline V gives CDR1 MNHEY, CDR2 SVGAGI. The CDR3 extends over 15 amino acids. CDR3: CASSYSQGLTYEQYF. The CDR3 DNA is TGTGCCAGCAGTTACTCGCAGGGCCTGACCTACGAGCAGTACTTC.

There are many counts of this clonotype. The gene calls are TRBV5-4 and TRBJ2-3; D is perhaps TRBD1 or TRBD2 (6 bases each). Germline assignment: CDR1 SGHNT and CDR2 YYREEE (reference sequence). The CDR3 has 15 residues. Trimming removed 4 bases from V and 0 bases from J, with 12 bases in between. The CDR3 is CASSKGGPSTDTQYF. CDR3 nucleotides: TGTGCCAGCAGCAAAGGGGGGCCTAGCACAGATACGCAGTATTTT.